These 16 T cell receptor beta chains originate from one sample sequenced in a study of cytomegalovirus exposure and HLA in healthy donors. PCR amplification relied on 60 Vbeta primers (plus 13 Jbeta primers). Data came from immunoSEQ multiplex PCR; TCRdb stores just in-frame clones and leaves some out. The specimen's table records approximately 170,000 clones. Specimen: PBMCs. All receptors derive from a woman aged 18-29 years in good health and CMV-seropositive.

This chain uses TRBV5-1 with TRBJ1-1, with TRBD1 identical over 11 bases. Trimming took 3 bases from V and 2 from J; bases not matched to a gene: 0. The V gene's germline CDR1 is SGHRS and CDR2 YFSETQ. CDR3 size: 14 residues. The CDR3 sequence: CASSWTGGNTEAFF. CDR3 sequence (DNA): TGCGCCAGCAGCTGGACAGGGGGCAACACTGAAGCTTTCTTT.

The gene calls are TRBV12-5 and TRBJ1-1, with D maybe TRBD1 (6 bases). Germline CDR1 and CDR2: LGHNT and FRNRAP. Trimming removed 6 bases at V and 8 bases at J, with 19 bases between. The CDR3 covers 14 residues. CDR3 DNA sequence: TGTGCTAGTGGCCGTACCAACAGGGAAGCAGAAGCTTTCTTT. Its translation: CASGRTNREAEAFF. The variable domain in full, with the rest retrieved from reference TRBV12-5 and TRBJ1-1, is DARVTQTPRHKVTEMGQEVTMRCQPILGHNTVFWYRQTMMQGLELLAYFRNRAPLDDSGMPKDRFSAEMPDATLATLKIQPSEPRDSAVYFCASGRTNREAEAFFGQGTRLTVV.

The chain links TRBV29-1 to TRBJ1-2; possible D gene TRBD1, 5 bases. The CDR3 totals 13 residues. Trimming left V 4 bases short and J 1 base short, with 10 bases between. From germline, CDR1 is SQVTM and CDR2 ANQGSEA. The CDR3 reads CSVGGGDNYGYTF. CDR3 DNA: TGCAGCGTTGGGGGAGGGGATAACTATGGCTACACCTTC.

This sequence joins TRBV19 and TRBJ2-5; D is perhaps TRBD1 (5 bases). V gave up 5 bases and J gave up 5 bases, with 12 bases separating them. The CDR3 runs 13 residues. Germline loops: CDR1 LNHDA, CDR2 SQIVND (reference sequence). In DNA, the CDR3 is TGTGCCAGTAGTGCAAGACAGTTGGAGACCCAGTACTTC. As protein: CASSARQLETQYF.

CDR3 amino acids: CASSFGQADTQYF. The DNA for the CDR3 is TGTGCCAGCAGTTTCGGACAGGCCGATACGCAGTATTTT. This rearrangement joins TRBV6-1 to TRBJ2-3, with TRBD1 matching over 7 bases. Looked up from germline, CDR1 is MNHNS and CDR2 is SASEGT. V shed 5 bases, J shed 6 bases, and the junction held 5 bases outside the gene matches. This CDR3 spans 13 amino acids.

The rearrangement joins TRBV6-1 to TRBJ1-5, with 8 bases aligning to TRBD1. CDR1 and CDR2 (germline): MNHNS, SASEGT. CDR3 length equals 15 residues. J was trimmed by 4 bases and V by 1 base; bases with no gene match: 3. CDR3 in DNA: TGTGCCAGCAGTGAAGTTACAGGGGGGAATCAGCCCCAGCATTTT. Translation gives CASSEVTGGNQPQHF.

The rearrangement uses TRBV5-1 and TRBJ2-1; D uncertain. This CDR3 has 14 amino acids. Trimming took off 4 bases at V and 1 base at J, with 9 bases between the two ends. Germline values: CDR1 SGHRS, CDR2 YFSETQ. The CDR3 sequence: CASSDISSYNEQFF. The CDR3 DNA sequence: TGCGCCAGCAGCGACATAAGTTCCTACAATGAGCAGTTCTTC. Filled out from reference TRBV5-1 and TRBJ2-1, the complete variable domain reads KAGVTQTPRYLIKTRGQQVTLSCSPISGHRSVSWYQQTPGQGLQFLFEYFSETQRNKGNFPGRFSGRQFSNSRSEMNVSTLELGDSALYLCASSDISSYNEQFFGPGTRLTVL.

The V gene is TRBV6-5, the J gene TRBJ1-3, with unresolved D. V lost 0 bases, J lost 0 bases, and 3 bases lay in between. The CDR3 sequence is 14 residues long. Germline values: CDR1 MNHEY, CDR2 SVGAGI. CDR3 in DNA: TGTGCCAGCAGTTACTCCAACTCTGGAAACACCATATATTTT. Protein: CASSYSNSGNTIYF.

J is TRBJ2-1 and V is TRBV4-3; no definite D call. The CDR3 has 13 residues. Trimming pared 4 bases from V and 5 bases from J, leaving 9 bases between. Germline values: CDR1 LGHNA, CDR2 YSLEER. CDR3 loop: CASSPNSHNEQFF. CDR3 DNA sequence: TGCGCCAGCAGCCCAAACAGTCACAATGAGCAGTTCTTC.

The chain uses TRBV27 and TRBJ1-6; D unclear. CDR3 length equals 15 residues. Between the trimmed V and J ends, which lost 6 bases and 0 bases, there was a span of 9 bases. The V gene's germline CDR1 is MNHEY and CDR2 SMNVEV (reference sequence). In nucleotides, the CDR3 is TGTGCCAGCAGGAGAGTTAGCTCCTATAATTCACCCCTCCACTTT. It codes for CASRRVSSYNSPLHF.

The chain couples TRBV2 to TRBJ1-1, with D possibly being TRBD1 (6 bases). This CDR3 region has 13 residues. The germline V gene encodes CDR1 SNHLY and CDR2 FYNNEI. Trimming removed 4 bases at V and 7 bases at J, with 13 bases between. CDR3 amino acids: CASSGQVQGEAFF. The CDR3 region has the DNA TGTGCCAGCAGTGGTCAGGTACAGGGTGAAGCTTTCTTT.

This chain uses TRBV7-2 with TRBJ2-7, with a weak D call TRBD1 (6 bases). With 4 bases removed from V and 3 bases from J, the gap between germline ends came to 7 bases. The CDR3 has 12 amino acids. Germline V lookup: CDR1 SGHTA, CDR2 FQGNSA. This chain's CDR3 is CASSSQGYEQYF. CDR3 DNA: TGTGCCAGCAGCTCACAGGGCTACGAGCAGTACTTC.

This CDR3 is CASSEQSGSSYNEQFF. The CDR3 DNA is TGTGCCAGCAGTGAGCAGAGCGGAAGCTCCTACAATGAGCAGTTCTTC. The V call is TRBV6-1, the J call TRBJ2-1; D possibly corresponds to TRBD2 (5 bases). The CDR3 is 16 amino acids. V lost 3 bases, J lost 0 bases, and 12 bases lay in between. Germline values: CDR1 MNHNS, CDR2 SASEGT.

V and J are TRBV19 and TRBJ2-3; possibly TRBD2 for D (5 bases). From germline, CDR1 is LNHDA and CDR2 SQIVND (reference sequence). This CDR3 comprises 15 residues. Trimming took off 1 base at V and 1 base at J, with 9 bases between the two ends. The chain's CDR3 is CASSIVLAGTDTQYF. The CDR3 coding sequence is TGTGCCAGTAGTATAGTCCTAGCCGGCACAGATACGCAGTATTTT.

In DNA form, the CDR3 reads TGTGCTAGTGGTTTGGGGGTTCTAGGAACCAAAAACATTCAGTACTTC. Its protein is CASGLGVLGTKNIQYF. The chain is built from TRBV12-5 and TRBJ2-4; D is undetermined. V lost 1 base and J lost 2, with 12 bases in between. CDR1 is LGHNT and CDR2 is FRNRAP in the germline V gene. This CDR3 has 16 amino acids. Looking up the rest from reference TRBV12-5 and TRBJ2-4 gives the full variable domain: DARVTQTPRHKVTEMGQEVTMRCQPILGHNTVFWYRQTMMQGLELLAYFRNRAPLDDSGMPKDRFSAEMPDATLATLKIQPSEPRDSAVYFCASGLGVLGTKNIQYFGAGTRLSVL.

This rearrangement joins TRBV19 to TRBJ1-1, with D hard to call. Germline-derived CDR1 and CDR2 are LNHDA and SQIVND (reference sequence). This CDR3 spans 11 amino acids. V was clipped by 6 bases and J by 5 bases, with 7 bases between them. CDR3: CASSLYTEAFF. The DNA of the CDR3 is TGTGCCAGTAGCCTCTATACTGAAGCTTTCTTT.